Below, one T cell receptor beta chain is given with its context. TCRdb's copy holds only in-frame clones and misses some; the assay was immunoSEQ multiplex PCR. The sample comprises around 90,000 clones, around 87% of which are singletons, and roughly 4% rests with the top ten. The germline CDR1 and CDR2 sequences are SGHKS and YYEKEE (reference sequence). The V end was cut by 2 bases, the J end by 2 bases, with 19 bases between. CDR3 length: 17 amino acids. Sampling of blood occurred at baseline, cycle 4 day 1, and cycle 7 day 1. The sample originates from a study of OX40 agonist ivuxolimab in advanced cancers. Study context: Patients undergoing dose escalation presented with hepatocellular carcinoma, melanoma, renal cell or head and neck cancer.

Sequencing was performed on CD4+ or CD8+ T cells sorted from blood, taken in a trial of the OX40 agonist ivuxolimab. The V call is TRBV5-5, the J call TRBJ1-1; D is uncertain. This receptor was obtained from an adult with an advanced solid tumor such as melanoma, head and neck, liver or kidney cancer. CDR3 region: CASSFYSGGRQNTEAFF. The CDR3 DNA reads as TGTGCCAGCAGCTTTTATTCTGGCGGGCGCCAAAACACTGAAGCTTTCTTT.